This is a list of T cell receptor beta chains from one sample in a study of OX40 agonist ivuxolimab in advanced cancers. The method was immunoSEQ multiplex PCR; TCRdb's version includes in-frame clones alone and lacks a portion of them. The sample lists approximately 60,000 clones; approximately 94% were seen once. The material was CD4+ or CD8+ T cells sorted from blood, obtained in a trial of the OX40 agonist ivuxolimab. These TCRs come from an adult with an advanced solid tumor such as melanoma, head and neck, liver or kidney cancer. The CDR3 runs from the conserved cysteine through the conserved F or W. Fields, in order: V gene, J gene, clone size, D gene, CDR3 DNA, CDR3 protein. The D gene is left open where the match is weak. Expanded clones are given a class, and other clones once, few, many or no size at all.

>TRBV2|TRBJ1-1|few|.
TGTGCCAGCAGTGAATTGGGAGGGGGAGGGGCTGAAGCTTTCTTT
CASSELGGGGAEAFF
>TRBV14|TRBJ2-7|.|TRBD2
TGTGCCAGCAGCCACCAGGGACTAGCGAACTCTCGGGAGCAGTACTTC
CASSHQGLANSREQYF
>TRBV6-1|TRBJ1-2|.|TRBD1
TGTGCCAGCATTGGAACCGGGACAGACATTGGCTACACCTTC
CASIGTGTDIGYTF
>TRBV4-3|TRBJ2-1|.|TRBD1
TGCGCCAGCAGCCAAGATGGGCAGGGGGCGATCCATGAGCAGTTCTTC
CASSQDGQGAIHEQFF
>TRBV19|TRBJ2-7|.|TRBD2
TGTGCCAGTAGTGCCATGGGGACTAGCGGCTCCTACGAGCAGTACTTC
CASSAMGTSGSYEQYF
>TRBV27|TRBJ1-4|.|.
TGTGCCAGCAGTTTAGGCAGGGGAGGGCAAAAACTGTTTTTT
CASSLGRGGQKLFF
>TRBV6-5|TRBJ2-7|.|TRBD2
TGTGCCAGCAGTACCCTAGCGGAGTCCCCCTACGAGCAGTACTTC
CASSTLAESPYEQYF
>TRBV10-1|TRBJ2-1|.|.
TGCGCCAGTCGGGCGGGGAGGCACTCCTACAATGAGCAGTTCTTC
CASRAGRHSYNEQFF
>TRBV7-3|TRBJ2-3|.|.
TGTGCCAGCAGCTTAATTGTATTGGATACGCAGTATTTT
CASSLIVLDTQYF
>TRBV10-3|TRBJ2-3|.|.
TGTGCCATCAGTGAGTCGTGGGGGCCTACAGATACGCAGTATTTT
CAISESWGPTDTQYF
>TRBV5-6|TRBJ1-2|.|.
TGTGCCAGCAGCTGGGGGCGGAGCTATGGCTACACCTTC
CASSWGRSYGYTF
>TRBV5-1|TRBJ1-1|.|.
TGCGCCAGCAGCGTCTCGGGGGAAATGAACACTGAAGCTTTCTTT
CASSVSGEMNTEAFF
>TRBV7-2|TRBJ1-1|once|.
TGTGCCAGCAGCTCCAGGTGGGTGTACACTGAAGCTTTCTTT
CASSSRWVYTEAFF
>TRBV11-2|TRBJ2-4|.|.
TGTGCCAGCAGCTTAGGAGGAAGAGGTAACATTCAGTACTTC
CASSLGGRGNIQYF
>TRBV5-6|TRBJ2-7|.|TRBD2
TGTGCCAGCAGCTTGGGTCTGGGGTTGGCGGGAGAGTCCTACGAGCAGTACTTC
CASSLGLGLAGESYEQYF
>TRBV6-5|TRBJ2-5|.|TRBD1
TGTGCCAGCACCGACAGGGACCAAGAGACCCAGTACTTC
CASTDRDQETQYF
>TRBV7-6|TRBJ2-2|.|.
TGTGCCAGCAGCTTAGTTGCAGGGACCGGGGAGCTGTTTTTT
CASSLVAGTGELFF
>TRBV5-1|TRBJ2-1|.|.
TGCGCCAGCAGACTACAGGGTTACAATGAGCAGTTCTTC
CASRLQGYNEQFF
>TRBV15|TRBJ2-7|once|.
TGTGCCACCAGCAGCAATCCCCATGGGGGGCGAAACGAGCAGTACTTC
CATSSNPHGGRNEQYF
>TRBV5-1|TRBJ2-7|.|.
TGCGCCAGCAGCGGCTACCGAGGTTACGAGCAGTACTTC
CASSGYRGYEQYF
>TRBV4-3|TRBJ2-1|.|.
TGCGCCAGCAGCCAGACTCACTACAATGAGCAGTTCTTC
CASSQTHYNEQFF
>TRBV6-1|TRBJ2-5|.|.
TGTGCCAGCAGTGAAGACGGGATCCAAGAGACCCAGTACTTC
CASSEDGIQETQYF
>TRBV5-6|TRBJ2-7|few|TRBD1
TGTGCCAGCAGCGCGTCCGGGACAGGGGGGTACGAGCAGTACTTC
CASSASGTGGYEQYF
>TRBV7-6|TRBJ2-7|.|TRBD2
TGTGCCAGCAGCCTTCGTGGGGGGGGCGAGCAGTACTTC
CASSLRGGGEQYF
>TRBV4-1|TRBJ2-7|.|.
TGCGCCAGCAGCCAAGGGGGTCGGGACGAGCAGTACTTC
CASSQGGRDEQYF
>TRBV7-9|TRBJ1-1|.|TRBD1
TGTGCCAGCAGCTTAGTGCAGGGGGGGATCACTGAAGCTTTCTTT
CASSLVQGGITEAFF
>TRBV28|TRBJ2-3|.|.
TGTGCCAGCACCCCTTTAGGCAGGGACCCAGATACGCAGTATTTT
CASTPLGRDPDTQYF
>TRBV28|TRBJ1-2|.|TRBD1
TGTGCCAGCAGTACACCGACAGGGACGTATGGCTACACCTTC
CASSTPTGTYGYTF